The 14 T cell receptor beta chains below all came from one sample that was sequenced in a study of CD8 T cells in Susac syndrome. An input of about 0.5 to 1 ug of RNA was subjected to reverse transcription using random hexamers. MiXCR, run by TCRdb on the immunoSEQ multiplex PCR reads, gives a single entry per CDR3 protein. The sample includes 200,000 or so distinct CDR3 sequences, around 95% of them seen just once. The specimen sequenced was CD4+ T cells from PBMCs. All receptors derive from a human donor with Susac syndrome.

This sequence joins TRBV2 and TRBJ2-5; D is unresolved. The V end was cut by 4 bases, the J end by 2 bases, with 11 bases between. Germline values: CDR1 SNHLY, CDR2 FYNNEI. This CDR3 comprises 14 residues. CDR3 region: CASSGVQVQETQYF. The CDR3 nucleotides read TGTGCCAGCAGTGGGGTCCAGGTGCAAGAGACCCAGTACTTC.

The V and J genes are TRBV7-8 and TRBJ2-3; possible D gene TRBD2, 6 bases. V was clipped by 2 bases and J by 0 bases, with 15 bases between them. Germline V gene lookup returns CDR1 SGHVS and CDR2 FQNEAQ. This CDR3 comprises 17 residues. The CDR3 loop is CASSLWLAITSTDTQYF. The CDR3 region has the DNA TGTGCCAGCAGCTTATGGCTAGCGATTACTAGCACAGATACGCAGTATTTT.

The rearrangement joins TRBV20-1 to TRBJ2-1; D perhaps matches TRBD2 (7 bases). The CDR3 loop spans 12 amino acids. CDR1 and CDR2 (germline): DFQATT, SNEGSKA (reference sequence). The CDR3 DNA reads as TGCATGGGAGGGGGAACGAGGAATGAGCAGTTCTTC. Translating it yields CMGGGTRNEQFF.

This chain connects TRBV12-3 or TRBV12-4 to TRBJ1-5; a possible D gene is TRBD1 (5 bases). V was clipped by 2 bases and J by 6 bases, with 20 bases between them. The CDR3 sequence is 17 residues long. The CDR3 bases are TGTGCCAGCAGTTTAATAGGAGGGGTAACAAGACCTCAGCCCCAGCATTTT. This translates into CASSLIGGVTRPQPQHF.

CDR3 nucleotide sequence: TGTGCCAGCAGCCAAGTTACGGACCTCCCTGGGGATGAGCAGTTCTTC. Its protein is CASSQVTDLPGDEQFF. The V call is TRBV3-1, the J call TRBJ2-1; no firm D call. Trimming shortened V by 1 base and J by 8 bases, and 18 bases separated the two germline ends. CDR1 and CDR2 (germline): LGHDT, YNNKEL (reference sequence). CDR3 length equals 16 residues.

This chain joins TRBV29-1 and TRBJ1-1; D remains unclear. With 6 bases removed from V and 8 bases from J, the gap between germline ends came to 4 bases. The V gene's germline CDR1 is SQVTM and CDR2 ANQGSEA. The CDR3 length is 8 residues. CDR3 in amino acids: CSVEEAFF. The CDR3 DNA follows: TGCAGCGTGGAGGAAGCTTTCTTT.

The rearrangement links TRBV24-1 to TRBJ2-1; D is perhaps TRBD1 (5 bases). This CDR3 comprises 13 residues. Germline lookup yields CDR1 KGHDR and CDR2 SFDVKD. The ends were cut back, 5 bases at V and 4 bases at J, with 8 bases in the middle. In nucleotides, the CDR3 is TGTGCCACCAGTGGACAGCCATACAATGAGCAGTTCTTC. This gives the protein CATSGQPYNEQFF.

The CDR3 protein is CSATPNSGANVLTF. The CDR3 DNA is TGCAGTGCTACACCAAACTCTGGGGCCAACGTCCTGACTTTC. The genes are TRBV20-1 and TRBJ2-6; no clear D gene. CDR1 is DFQATT and CDR2 is SNEGSKA in the germline V gene (reference sequence). The V gene lost 4 bases and the J gene lost 0 bases, with 7 bases spanning the gap. CDR3 length: 14 residues.

The rearrangement uses TRBV12-3 or TRBV12-4 and TRBJ2-1; 7 bases map to TRBD1. With V trimmed by 3 bases and J by 8 bases, 10 bases remained unmatched. The CDR3 length is 15 residues. CDR3 nucleotide sequence: TGTGCCAGCAGTTTCGACGGGACAGATCGCGATGAGCAGTTCTTC. It encodes CASSFDGTDRDEQFF.

The genes are TRBV30 and TRBJ1-6, with unresolved D. The germline V gene has CDR1 GTSNPN and CDR2 SVGIG (reference sequence). There are 12 residues in the CDR3. Trimming took off 0 bases at V and 12 bases at J, with 9 bases between the two ends. For the CDR3, the DNA is TGTGCCTGGAGTGTCGGGAAGGGACCCCTCCACTTT. Its protein product is CAWSVGKGPLHF.

V gene TRBV29-1 combines with J gene TRBJ1-3; the D is unclear. The CDR3 covers 13 residues. V was shortened by 0 bases and J by 8 bases, with 11 bases between the two germline ends. Looked up from germline, CDR1 is SQVTM and CDR2 is ANQGSEA. CDR3 region: CSVEERSGYTIYF. DNA for the CDR3: TGCAGCGTTGAAGAGAGGTCAGGCTACACCATATATTTT.

The chain couples TRBV9 to TRBJ2-7; 7 bases agree with TRBD1. In germline, CDR1 is SGDLS, CDR2 YYNGEE. V was clipped by 2 bases and J by 3 bases; unmatched bases: 8. The CDR3 is 15 residues long. The CDR3 spells CASSVDAGTVYEQYF. The CDR3 nucleotides are TGTGCCAGCAGCGTCGACGCCGGGACAGTCTACGAGCAGTACTTC.

The V and J genes are TRBV11-2 and TRBJ2-5, with 14 bases lining up with TRBD2. Germline V gives CDR1 SGHAT, CDR2 FQNNGV. The J segment lost 4 bases and the V segment lost 4 bases, leaving 8 bases of the junction unmatched. The CDR3 consists of 17 residues. This CDR3 is CASSSGLAGAGVETQYF. The CDR3 nucleotides read TGTGCCAGCAGCTCGGGACTAGCGGGGGCGGGGGTAGAGACCCAGTACTTC. The full variable domain, with the rest looked up from reference TRBV11-2 and TRBJ2-5, is EAGVAQSPRYKIIEKRQSVAFWCNPISGHATLYWYQQILGQGPKLLIQFQNNGVVDDSQLPKDRFSAERLKGVDSTLKIQPAKLEDSAVYLCASSSGLAGAGVETQYFGPGTRLLVL.

The chain recombines TRBV2 with TRBJ2-7, with D perhaps matching TRBD1 or TRBD2 (5 bases each). The germline V and J ends were trimmed by 4 bases and 8 bases, with 18 bases remaining between them. The CDR3 has 14 residues. Germline values: CDR1 SNHLY, CDR2 FYNNEI. CDR3 loop: CASSGPGDPEKQYF. CDR3 DNA sequence: TGTGCCAGCAGTGGACCCGGGGACCCTGAAAAGCAGTACTTC.